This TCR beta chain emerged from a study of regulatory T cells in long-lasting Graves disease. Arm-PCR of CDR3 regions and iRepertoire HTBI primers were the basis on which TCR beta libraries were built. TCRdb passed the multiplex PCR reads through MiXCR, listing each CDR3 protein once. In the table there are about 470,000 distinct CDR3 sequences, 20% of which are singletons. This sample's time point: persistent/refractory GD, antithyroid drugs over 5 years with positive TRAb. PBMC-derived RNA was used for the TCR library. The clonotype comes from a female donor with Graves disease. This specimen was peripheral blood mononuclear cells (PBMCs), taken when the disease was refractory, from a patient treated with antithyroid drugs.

This chain's CDR3 is CASSFRDRVTDTQYF. The CDR3 bases are TGTGCCAGCAGCTTTAGGGACAGGGTAACAGATACGCAGTATTTT. V usage is TRBV11-2 and J usage is TRBJ2-3; TRBD1 agrees at 9 bases. CDR3 length: 15 residues. Germline trimming cut 3 bases from V and 3 bases from J; bases unmatched to any gene: 4. Germline V gene sequence: CDR1 SGHAT, CDR2 FQNNGV. The whole variable domain, remainder taken from reference TRBV11-2 and TRBJ2-3, is EAGVAQSPRYKIIEKRQSVAFWCNPISGHATLYWYQQILGQGPKLLIQFQNNGVVDDSQLPKDRFSAERLKGVDSTLKIQPAKLEDSAVYLCASSFRDRVTDTQYFGPGTRLTVL.